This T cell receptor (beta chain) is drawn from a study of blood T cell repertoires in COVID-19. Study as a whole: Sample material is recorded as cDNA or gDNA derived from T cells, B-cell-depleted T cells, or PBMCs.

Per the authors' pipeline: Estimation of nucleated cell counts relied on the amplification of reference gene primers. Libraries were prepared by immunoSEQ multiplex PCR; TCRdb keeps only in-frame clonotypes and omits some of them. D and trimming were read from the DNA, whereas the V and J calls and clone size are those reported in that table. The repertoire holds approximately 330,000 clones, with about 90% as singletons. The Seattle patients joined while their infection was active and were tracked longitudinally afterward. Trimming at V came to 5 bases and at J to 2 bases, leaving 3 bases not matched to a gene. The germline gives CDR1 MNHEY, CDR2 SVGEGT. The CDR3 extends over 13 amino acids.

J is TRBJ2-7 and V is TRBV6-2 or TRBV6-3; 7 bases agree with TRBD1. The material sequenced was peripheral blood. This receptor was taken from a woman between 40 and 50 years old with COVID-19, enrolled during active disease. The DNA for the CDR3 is TGTGCCAGCAGTGACAGGGCGCCCTACGAGCAGTACTTC. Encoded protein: CASSDRAPYEQYF.